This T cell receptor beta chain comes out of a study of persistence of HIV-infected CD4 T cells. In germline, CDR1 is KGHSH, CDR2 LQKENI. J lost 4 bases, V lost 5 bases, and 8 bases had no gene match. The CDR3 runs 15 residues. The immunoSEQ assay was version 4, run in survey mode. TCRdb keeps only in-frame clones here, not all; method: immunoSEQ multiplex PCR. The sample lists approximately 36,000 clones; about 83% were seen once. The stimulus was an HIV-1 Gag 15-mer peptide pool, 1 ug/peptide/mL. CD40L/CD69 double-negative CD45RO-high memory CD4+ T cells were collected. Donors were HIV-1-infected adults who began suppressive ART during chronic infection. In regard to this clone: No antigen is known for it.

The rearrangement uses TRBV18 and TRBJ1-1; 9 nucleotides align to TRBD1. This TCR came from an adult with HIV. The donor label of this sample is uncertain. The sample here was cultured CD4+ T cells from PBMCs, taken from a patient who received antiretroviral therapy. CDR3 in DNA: TGTGCCAGCTCAGCTGGACAGGGGTCGGGCACTGAAGCTTTCTTT. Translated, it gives CASSAGQGSGTEAFF.